The source of this T cell receptor beta chain is a study of beta chain features in type 1 diabetes. Study results and caveats: Naive, central memory and Treg TCRB repertoires seemed to resemble each other more closely in patients than they did in healthy donors. Cells with high TCR expression could be over-represented by cDNA sequencing. HLA effects on TCRB rearrangement stayed unresolved here.

Notes on this clone: Its antigen remains unidentified.

Every bit of the isolated RNA underwent reverse transcription, so sequencing read expressed TCRB transcripts. Sequenced naive, central memory and regulatory T cell samples produced an average of around 3.5 million reads. Profiled with immunoSEQ multiplex PCR; TCRdb holds only in-frame clones, not every one. There are 400,000 to 500,000 clones in the sample; approximately 13% occur only once, and about 0.034% lies in the top ten. Germline V gives CDR1 MNHEY, CDR2 SVGAGI. This CDR3 is 13 amino acids long. Losses at the gene ends were 6 bases for V and 13 bases for J; bases not matched to a gene: 8. Sequencing was performed on naive CD4+ T cells from blood. The rearrangement uses TRBV6-5 and TRBJ1-6; 8 positions agree with TRBD1. The sequence derives from a man aged 25-40 years in good health. The CDR3 loop is CASRLGQGGPLHF. CDR3 bases: TGTGCCAGCAGACTTGGACAGGGAGGTCCCCTCCACTTT.